A selection of T cell receptor beta chains follows, all from one sample in a study of T cell responses to AZD1222 COVID-19 vaccine. Clones were read by immunoSEQ multiplex PCR, and TCRdb kept only the in-frame ones, dropping some. The repertoire includes some 170,000 clones, roughly 91% of them detected once, and 1.5% to 2% sits in the top ten. Sequencing was performed on peripheral blood, taken on day 0 of AZD1222 vaccination. The origin of the receptors is an adult in good health. Each CDR3 is given with its conserved first and last residue. The D gene is left open where the match is weak. Clone size is stated in some rows and not others, as once, few, many or a class when expanded.

d_call: NA; v_call: TRBV5-1; clone_size: once; j_call: TRBJ1-5; cdr3_nt: TGCGCCAGCAGCTTGACCTCCCCTAGCAATCAGCCCCAGCATTTT; cdr3_aa: CASSLTSPSNQPQHF
d_call: NA; v_call: TRBV7-9; clone_size: NA; j_call: TRBJ1-4; cdr3_nt: TGTGCCAGCAGCCTGACAGCAACTAATGAAAAACTGTTTTTT; cdr3_aa: CASSLTATNEKLFF
d_call: NA; v_call: TRBV6-5; clone_size: NA; j_call: TRBJ2-7; cdr3_nt: TGTGCCAGCCGAGGCCTGAGGGAGCAGTACTTC; cdr3_aa: CASRGLREQYF
d_call: NA; v_call: TRBV12-3/TRBV12-4; clone_size: NA; j_call: TRBJ1-3; cdr3_nt: TGTGCCAGCGTGGGCTCTGGAAACACCATATATTTT; cdr3_aa: CASVGSGNTIYF
d_call: NA; v_call: TRBV28; clone_size: NA; j_call: TRBJ2-7; cdr3_nt: TGTGCCAGCAGCCCGCCCCCCGGCCAGGGGCTGCCTTACGAGCAGTACTTC; cdr3_aa: CASSPPPGQGLPYEQYF
d_call: TRBD1; v_call: TRBV19; clone_size: NA; j_call: TRBJ1-5; cdr3_nt: TGTGCCAGTAGTATTCGCGGGACAGGGGAGCGGCCCCAGCATTTT; cdr3_aa: CASSIRGTGERPQHF
d_call: NA; v_call: TRBV10-2; clone_size: NA; j_call: TRBJ1-1; cdr3_nt: TGCGCCAGCAGTGAGCCGGGACGAAGGGGAACTTTCTTT; cdr3_aa: CASSEPGRRGTFF
d_call: NA; v_call: TRBV2; clone_size: NA; j_call: TRBJ1-5; cdr3_nt: TGTGCCAGCAGGATTGAGGGGAGCAATCAGCCCCAGCATTTT; cdr3_aa: CASRIEGSNQPQHF
d_call: TRBD2; v_call: TRBV5-1; clone_size: NA; j_call: TRBJ2-6; cdr3_nt: TGCGCCAGCAGCTTGGCCGCGGGGGCTGGGGCCAACGTCCTGACTTTC; cdr3_aa: CASSLAAGAGANVLTF
d_call: NA; v_call: TRBV28; clone_size: NA; j_call: TRBJ1-3; cdr3_nt: TGTGCCAGCAGTTCGGGGGGATCCCCTCTCTCTGGAAACACCATATATTTT; cdr3_aa: CASSSGGSPLSGNTIYF
d_call: NA; v_call: TRBV2; clone_size: NA; j_call: TRBJ2-7; cdr3_nt: TGTGCCAGCAGTGAAGGTCACGAGCAGTACTTC; cdr3_aa: CASSEGHEQYF
d_call: NA; v_call: TRBV19; clone_size: few; j_call: TRBJ1-5; cdr3_nt: TGTGCCAGTAGTTCGGAGGGAGTTCAGCCCCAGCATTTT; cdr3_aa: CASSSEGVQPQHF
d_call: TRBD1; v_call: TRBV15; clone_size: NA; j_call: TRBJ2-3; cdr3_nt: TGTGCCACCAGCAGAGCCGGACAGGGGGCCATCTGGGCAGATACGCAGTATTTT; cdr3_aa: CATSRAGQGAIWADTQYF
d_call: NA; v_call: TRBV5-1; clone_size: few; j_call: TRBJ2-3; cdr3_nt: TGCGCCAGCAAGGTGGCAGGGGTGTTCACAGATACGCAGTATTTT; cdr3_aa: CASKVAGVFTDTQYF
d_call: NA; v_call: TRBV5-1; clone_size: NA; j_call: TRBJ1-2; cdr3_nt: TGCGCCAGCAGCTTCGGGGGGCGCCCCCTCGACTATGGCTACACCTTC; cdr3_aa: CASSFGGRPLDYGYTF
d_call: NA; v_call: TRBV5-1; clone_size: once; j_call: TRBJ1-6; cdr3_nt: TGCGCCAGCAGCTCGACAGGATCTGCGGATAATTCACCCCTCCACTTT; cdr3_aa: CASSSTGSADNSPLHF
d_call: NA; v_call: TRBV7-9; clone_size: NA; j_call: TRBJ1-4; cdr3_nt: TGTGCCAGCAGAAGGGGGGCTGGGAATGAAAAACTGTTTTTT; cdr3_aa: CASRRGAGNEKLFF